This TCR beta chain was captured in a study of cytomegalovirus exposure and HLA in healthy donors. Overall study: In an early release, HLA-typed donors contributed roughly 85 million unique TCR sequences. Study conclusions and caveats: It was shown in a later analysis that HLA-associated TCR beta chains were more clonally expanded than other, equally common chains. Through in vitro validation, a few CMV-associated chains were shown to be specific for CMV antigens. As was reported, the HLA-A and HLA-B alleles of most subjects were accurately predicted from TCR beta sequences.

Points on this clone: Its antigen is currently unknown.

The PCR ran on 60 Vbeta and 13 Jbeta primers. TCRdb's table, derived via immunoSEQ multiplex PCR, lists solely in-frame clones and lacks some. This sample yields more than 150,000 clones, of which about 79% are seen a single time; around 1.5% belongs to the top ten. Trimming removed 3 bases from V and 7 bases from J; junction bases left unmatched: 1. The germline V gene encodes CDR1 SGDLS and CDR2 YYNGEE. CDR3 length: 12 residues. The genes are TRBV9 and TRBJ2-1; 7 nucleotides agree with TRBD2. The source is a man younger than 30 in good health and CMV-seronegative. Material for sequencing was PBMCs. CDR3 in amino acids: CASSAGGNEQFF. The CDR3, as DNA: TGTGCCAGCAGCGCCGGGGGGAATGAGCAGTTCTTC.